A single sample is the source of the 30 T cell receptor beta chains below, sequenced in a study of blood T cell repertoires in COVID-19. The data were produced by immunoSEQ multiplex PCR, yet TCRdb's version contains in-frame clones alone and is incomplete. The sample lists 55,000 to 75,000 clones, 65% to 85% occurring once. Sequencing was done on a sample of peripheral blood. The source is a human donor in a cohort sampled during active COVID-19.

The CDR3 region has the DNA TGTGCCAGCAGCCGGCTACTAGCGGGAGACGACAATGAGCAGTTCTTC. It specifies CASSRLLAGDDNEQFF. The chain carries TRBV5-4 and TRBJ2-1; 11 bases align to TRBD2. V lost 4 bases to trimming and J lost 5 bases; unmatched junction nucleotides: 8. This CDR3 contains 16 residues. The V gene's germline CDR1 is SGHNT and CDR2 YYREEE (reference sequence).

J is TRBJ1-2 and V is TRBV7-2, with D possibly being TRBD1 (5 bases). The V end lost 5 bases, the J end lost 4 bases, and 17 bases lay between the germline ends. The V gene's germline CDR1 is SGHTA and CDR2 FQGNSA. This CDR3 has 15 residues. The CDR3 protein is CASSKQANQGYGYTF. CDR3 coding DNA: TGTGCCAGCAGCAAACAGGCAAACCAAGGCTATGGCTACACCTTC.

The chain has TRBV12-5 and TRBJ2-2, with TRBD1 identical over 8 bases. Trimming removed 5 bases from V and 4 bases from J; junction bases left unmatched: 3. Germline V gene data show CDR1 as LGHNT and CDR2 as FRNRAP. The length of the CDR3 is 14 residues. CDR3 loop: CASGIRGRTGELFF. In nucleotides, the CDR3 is TGTGCTAGTGGTATCAGGGGGCGCACCGGGGAGCTGTTTTTT.

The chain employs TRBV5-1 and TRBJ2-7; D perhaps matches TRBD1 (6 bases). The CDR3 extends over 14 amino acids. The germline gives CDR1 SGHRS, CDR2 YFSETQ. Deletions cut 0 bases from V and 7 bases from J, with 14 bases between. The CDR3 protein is CASSLDQGSGEQYF. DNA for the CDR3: TGCGCCAGCAGCTTGGATCAGGGGTCGGGGGAGCAGTACTTC.

The chain's CDR3 is CASSPRGSGTEQYF. The CDR3 DNA sequence: TGTGCCAGCAGTCCTCGGGGGTCGGGAACCGAGCAGTACTTC. The rearrangement links TRBV25-1 to TRBJ2-7; D is perhaps TRBD2 (6 bases). Germline V gene lookup returns CDR1 MGHDK and CDR2 SYGVNS. V lost 5 bases, J lost 6 bases, and 17 bases lay in between. CDR3 length: 14 amino acids.

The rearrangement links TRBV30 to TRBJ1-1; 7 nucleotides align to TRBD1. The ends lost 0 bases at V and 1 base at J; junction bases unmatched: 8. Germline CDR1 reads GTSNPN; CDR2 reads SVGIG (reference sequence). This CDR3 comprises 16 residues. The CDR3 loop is CAWSVLGGDRNTEAFF. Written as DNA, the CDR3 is TGTGCCTGGAGTGTACTCGGGGGGGACAGGAACACTGAAGCTTTCTTT.

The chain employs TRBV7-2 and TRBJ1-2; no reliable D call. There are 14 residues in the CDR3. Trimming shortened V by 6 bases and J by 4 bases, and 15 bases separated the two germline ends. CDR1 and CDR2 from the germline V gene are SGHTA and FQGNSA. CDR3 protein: CASSPPGILYGYTF. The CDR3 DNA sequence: TGTGCCAGCAGTCCTCCCGGGATCCTCTATGGCTACACCTTC.

CDR3 bases: TGCGCCAGCAGCCAAGATGGCGACAGGGCCGACGAGCAGTACTTC. Translation gives CASSQDGDRADEQYF. J is TRBJ2-7 and V is TRBV4-1; 7 bases map to TRBD1. V shed 0 bases and J 5 bases; nucleotides not matched to a gene: 7. Looked up from germline, CDR1 is MGHRA and CDR2 is YSYEKL. The CDR3 covers 15 residues.

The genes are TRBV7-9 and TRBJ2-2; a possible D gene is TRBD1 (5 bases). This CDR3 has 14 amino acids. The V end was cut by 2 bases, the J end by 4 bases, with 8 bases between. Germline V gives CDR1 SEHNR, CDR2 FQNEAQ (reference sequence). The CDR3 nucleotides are TGTGCCAGCAGCTTAAGACAGACCACCGGGGAGCTGTTTTTT. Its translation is CASSLRQTTGELFF. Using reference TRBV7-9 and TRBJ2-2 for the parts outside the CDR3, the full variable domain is DTGVSQNPRHKITKRGQNVTFRCDPISEHNRLYWYRQTLGQGPEFLTYFQNEAQLEKSRLLSDRFSAERPKGSFSTLEIQRTEQGDSAMYLCASSLRQTTGELFFGEGSRLTVL.

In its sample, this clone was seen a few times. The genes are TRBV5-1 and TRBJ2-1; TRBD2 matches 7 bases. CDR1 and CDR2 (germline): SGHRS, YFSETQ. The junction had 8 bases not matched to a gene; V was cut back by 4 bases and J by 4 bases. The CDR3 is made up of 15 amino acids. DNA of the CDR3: TGCGCCAGCAGCCCGGGTAGCGGGTATTACAATGAGCAGTTCTTC. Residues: CASSPGSGYYNEQFF.

The CDR3 region has the DNA TGTGCCAGCAGCCCGACCCCGTCTAGCGGGGGTAACACCGGGGAGCTGTTTTTT. This translates into CASSPTPSSGGNTGELFF. The V call is TRBV5-5, the J call TRBJ2-2, with 10 nucleotides matching TRBD2. The CDR3 length is 18 residues. V was pared by 4 bases and J by 2 bases, with 11 bases of the junction left unmatched. Germline CDR1 and CDR2: SGHKS and YYEKEE (reference sequence).

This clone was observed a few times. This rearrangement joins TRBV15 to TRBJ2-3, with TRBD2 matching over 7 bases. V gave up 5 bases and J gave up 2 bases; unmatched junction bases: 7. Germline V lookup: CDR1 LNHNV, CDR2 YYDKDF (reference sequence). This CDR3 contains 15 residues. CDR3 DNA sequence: TGTGCCACCAGCGGATTCACTAGCGACACAGATACGCAGTATTTT. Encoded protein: CATSGFTSDTDTQYF.

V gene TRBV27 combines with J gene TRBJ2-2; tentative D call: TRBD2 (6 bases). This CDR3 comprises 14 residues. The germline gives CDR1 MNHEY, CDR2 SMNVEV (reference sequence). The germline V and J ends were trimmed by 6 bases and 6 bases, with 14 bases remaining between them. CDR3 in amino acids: CASSLTSMAGELFF. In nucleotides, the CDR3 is TGTGCCAGCAGCCTGACTAGTATGGCCGGGGAGCTGTTTTTT.

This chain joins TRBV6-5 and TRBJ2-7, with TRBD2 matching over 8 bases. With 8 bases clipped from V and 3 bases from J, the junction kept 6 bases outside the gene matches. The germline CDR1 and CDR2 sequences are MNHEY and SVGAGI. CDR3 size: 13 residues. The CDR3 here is CASSRGGVYEQYF. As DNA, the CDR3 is TGTGCCAGCTCTCGGGGGGGAGTCTACGAGCAGTACTTC.

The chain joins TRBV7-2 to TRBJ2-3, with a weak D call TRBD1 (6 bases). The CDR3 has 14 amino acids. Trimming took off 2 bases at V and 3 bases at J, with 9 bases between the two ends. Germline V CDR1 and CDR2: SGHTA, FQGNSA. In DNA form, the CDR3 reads TGTGCCAGCAGCTTAAGGGGGACGACAGATACGCAGTATTTT. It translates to CASSLRGTTDTQYF.

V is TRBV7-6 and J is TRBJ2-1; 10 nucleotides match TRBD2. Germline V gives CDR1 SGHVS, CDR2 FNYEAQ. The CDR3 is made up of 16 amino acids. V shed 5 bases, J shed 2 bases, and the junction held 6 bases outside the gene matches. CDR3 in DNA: TGTGCCAGCAGCATATCTAGCGGGGGAACCTACAATGAGCAGTTCTTC. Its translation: CASSISSGGTYNEQFF.

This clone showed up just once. Here the CDR3 DNA reads TGTGCCAGCGGCCACCGGGCCGGGGAGCTGTTTTTT. Residues: CASGHRAGELFF. V and J are TRBV9 and TRBJ2-2; D remains unclear. This CDR3 contains 12 residues. Trimming cost V 7 bases and J 6 bases, with 10 bases left between them. CDR1 SGDLS and CDR2 YYNGEE come from the germline V gene.

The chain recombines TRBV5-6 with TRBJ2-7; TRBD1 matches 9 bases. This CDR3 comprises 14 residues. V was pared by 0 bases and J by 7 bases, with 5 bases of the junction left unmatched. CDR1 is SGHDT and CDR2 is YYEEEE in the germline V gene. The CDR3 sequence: CASSLGQGVWEQYF. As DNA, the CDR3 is TGTGCCAGCAGCTTGGGACAGGGGGTCTGGGAGCAGTACTTC.

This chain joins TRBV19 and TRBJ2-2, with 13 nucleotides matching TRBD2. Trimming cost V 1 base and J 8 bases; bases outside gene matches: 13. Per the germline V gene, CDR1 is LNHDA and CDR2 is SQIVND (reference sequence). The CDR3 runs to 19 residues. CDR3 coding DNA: TGTGCCAGTAGTATAGGCCCCCTCAGACTAGCGGGGGGCTCGGGGGAGCTGTTTTTT. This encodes CASSIGPLRLAGGSGELFF. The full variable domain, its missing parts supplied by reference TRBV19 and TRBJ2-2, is DGGITQSPKYLFRKEGQNVTLSCEQNLNHDAMYWYRQDPGQGLRLIYYSQIVNDFQKGDIAEGYSVSREKKESFPLTVTSAQKNPTAFYLCASSIGPLRLAGGSGELFFGEGSRLTVL.

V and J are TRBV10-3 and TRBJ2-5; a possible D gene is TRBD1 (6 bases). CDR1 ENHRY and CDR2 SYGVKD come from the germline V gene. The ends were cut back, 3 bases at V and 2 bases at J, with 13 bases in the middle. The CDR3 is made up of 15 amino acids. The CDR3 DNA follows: TGTGCCATCAGTGACATCCGGGACAAACAAGAGACCCAGTACTTC. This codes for CAISDIRDKQETQYF.

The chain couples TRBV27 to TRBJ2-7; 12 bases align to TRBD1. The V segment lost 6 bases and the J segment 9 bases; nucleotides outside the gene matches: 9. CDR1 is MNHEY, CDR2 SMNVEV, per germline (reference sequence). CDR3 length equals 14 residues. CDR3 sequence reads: CASRPGQGALVQYF. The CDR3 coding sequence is TGTGCCAGCAGACCGGGACAGGGGGCCCTTGTGCAGTACTTC.

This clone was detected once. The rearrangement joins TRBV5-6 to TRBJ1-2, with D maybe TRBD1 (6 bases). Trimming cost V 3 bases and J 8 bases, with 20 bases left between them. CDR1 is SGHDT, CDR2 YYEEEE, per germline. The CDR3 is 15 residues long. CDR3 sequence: CASSSIAGAPWGYTF. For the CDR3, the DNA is TGTGCCAGCAGCTCAATCGCGGGGGCACCATGGGGCTACACCTTC.

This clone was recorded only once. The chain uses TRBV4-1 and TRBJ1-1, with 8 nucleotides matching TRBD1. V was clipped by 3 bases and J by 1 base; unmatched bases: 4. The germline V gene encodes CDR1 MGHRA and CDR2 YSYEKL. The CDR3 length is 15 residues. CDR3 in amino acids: CASSHRQGTNTEAFF. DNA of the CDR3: TGCGCCAGCAGCCATCGACAGGGGACGAACACTGAAGCTTTCTTT.

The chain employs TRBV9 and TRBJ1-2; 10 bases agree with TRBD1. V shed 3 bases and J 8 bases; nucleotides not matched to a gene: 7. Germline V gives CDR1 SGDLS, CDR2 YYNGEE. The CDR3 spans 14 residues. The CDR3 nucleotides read TGTGCCAGCAGCGGTGGGACAGGGGCGGCCGGCTACACCTTC. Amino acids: CASSGGTGAAGYTF.

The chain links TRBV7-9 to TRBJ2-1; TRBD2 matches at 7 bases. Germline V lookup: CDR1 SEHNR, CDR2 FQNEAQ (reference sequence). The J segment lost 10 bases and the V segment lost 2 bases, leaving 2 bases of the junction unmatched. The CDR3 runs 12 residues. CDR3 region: CASSLKREEQFF. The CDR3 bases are TGTGCCAGCAGCTTAAAGCGGGAAGAGCAGTTCTTC. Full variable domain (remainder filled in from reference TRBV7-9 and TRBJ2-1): DTGVSQNPRHKITKRGQNVTFRCDPISEHNRLYWYRQTLGQGPEFLTYFQNEAQLEKSRLLSDRFSAERPKGSFSTLEIQRTEQGDSAMYLCASSLKREEQFFGPGTRLTVL.

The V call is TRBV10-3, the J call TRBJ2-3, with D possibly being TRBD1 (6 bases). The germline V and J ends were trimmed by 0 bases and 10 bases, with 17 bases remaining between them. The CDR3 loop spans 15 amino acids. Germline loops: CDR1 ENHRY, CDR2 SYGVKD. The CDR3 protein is CAISESGGHAGSQYF. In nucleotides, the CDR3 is TGTGCCATCAGTGAGTCTGGGGGACATGCGGGTTCGCAGTATTTT.

CDR3 sequence reads: CASSLTQAGESYGYTF. The CDR3 DNA follows: TGTGCCAGCAGTCTCACCCAGGCCGGTGAAAGCTATGGCTACACCTTC. This chain connects TRBV5-8 to TRBJ1-2; D is uncertain. Trimming pared 5 bases from V and 4 bases from J, leaving 21 bases between. Germline lookup yields CDR1 SGHTS and CDR2 YDEGEE. The CDR3 is 16 residues long.

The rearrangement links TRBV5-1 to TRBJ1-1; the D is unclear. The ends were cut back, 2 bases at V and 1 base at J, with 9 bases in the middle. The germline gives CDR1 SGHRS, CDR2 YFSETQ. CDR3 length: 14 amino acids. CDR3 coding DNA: TGCGCCAGCAGCTTAACGGGTGCGAACACTGAAGCTTTCTTT. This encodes CASSLTGANTEAFF.

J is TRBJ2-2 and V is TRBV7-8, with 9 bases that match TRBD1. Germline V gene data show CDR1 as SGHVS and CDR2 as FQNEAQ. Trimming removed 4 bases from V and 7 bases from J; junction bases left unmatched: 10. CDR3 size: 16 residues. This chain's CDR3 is CASSSPRTGVHGELFF. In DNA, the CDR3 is TGTGCCAGCAGCTCGCCCAGGACAGGGGTGCACGGGGAGCTGTTTTTT.

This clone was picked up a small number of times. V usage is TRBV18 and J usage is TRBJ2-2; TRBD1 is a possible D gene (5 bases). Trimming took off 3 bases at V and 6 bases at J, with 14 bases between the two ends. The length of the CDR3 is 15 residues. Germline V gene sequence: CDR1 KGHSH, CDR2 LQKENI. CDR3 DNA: TGTGCCAGCTCACCCAGACAGATTGGCCCCGGGGAGCTGTTTTTT. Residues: CASSPRQIGPGELFF.